This is a list of T cell receptor beta chains from one sample in a study of identical twins. TCRdb re-called the 5' RACE reads through MiXCR, storing one row per CDR3 protein. The sample records approximately 220,000 distinct CDR3 sequences, around 8.1% being singletons. These data were likewise used in another study, on yellow fever vaccine responses in identical twins.

Sample: memory (CD45RO+) T cells sorted from blood. Source of these receptors: a woman between 18 and 29 years old in good health. The CDR3 runs from the conserved cysteine through the conserved F or W. The D gene is left open where the match is weak. Clone size is shown for a subset of rows, as once, few, many or a class of expanded clone.

TRBJ2-1 . TRBD2 TRBV20-1 CSAWGGRGNEQFF TGCAGTGCGTGGGGGGGTCGTGGCAATGAGCAGTTCTTC
TRBJ2-3 many . TRBV6-5 CASSYEQYTDTQYF TGTGCCAGCAGTTACGAACAGTACACAGATACGCAGTATTTT
TRBJ1-6 many . TRBV20-1 CSASGGALGMGSLHF TGCAGTGCTAGCGGGGGGGCGCTCGGGATGGGATCCCTCCACTTT
TRBJ2-1 few . TRBV6-2/TRBV6-3 CASSYSISSQYTGTAYNEQFF TGTGCCAGCAGTTACTCGATCTCCTCACAATACACGGGAACCGCCTACAATGAGCAGTTCTTC
TRBJ1-5 many TRBD1 TRBV7-2 CASSGQGNQPQHF TGTGCCAGCAGCGGACAGGGCAATCAGCCCCAGCATTTT
TRBJ2-3 many TRBD2 TRBV5-8 CASSRLAGGSTDTQYF TGTGCCAGCAGCCGATTAGCGGGGGGATCGACAGATACGCAGTATTTT
TRBJ2-3 . . TRBV20-1 CSASVSGSDTQYF TGCAGTGCTAGTGTGTCTGGATCAGATACGCAGTATTTT
TRBJ2-2 . . TRBV19 CASASGAVTGELFF TGTGCCAGTGCGTCGGGGGCGGTCACCGGGGAGCTGTTTTTT
TRBJ2-7 few . TRBV11-2 CASSPGSDRPYEQYF TGTGCCAGCAGCCCAGGTTCCGACAGACCGTACGAGCAGTACTTC
TRBJ2-1 many . TRBV12-3/TRBV12-4 CASHRRGNNEQFF TGTGCCAGTCACCGGCGAGGTAACAATGAGCAGTTCTTC
TRBJ1-1 many . TRBV12-3/TRBV12-4 CASSTGLANLEAFF TGTGCCAGCAGTACAGGGTTAGCTAATCTAGAAGCTTTCTTT
TRBJ1-2 . TRBD1 TRBV18 CASSATGAPGYTF TGTGCCAGCTCAGCGACAGGGGCCCCTGGCTACACCTTC
TRBJ2-1 . TRBD1 TRBV27 CASRQGANRDEQFF TGTGCCAGCAGACAGGGGGCGAATCGCGATGAGCAGTTCTTC
TRBJ2-5 . . TRBV20-1 CSADPAIRQETQYF TGCAGTGCCGACCCGGCAATACGCCAAGAGACCCAGTACTTC
TRBJ1-5 . TRBD1 TRBV12-3/TRBV12-4 CASSKDRAYQPQHF TGTGCCAGCAGTAAAGACAGGGCTTATCAGCCCCAGCATTTT
TRBJ2-5 few TRBD1 TRBV5-4 CASSLFGTEYQETQYF TGTGCCAGCAGCTTGTTTGGGACAGAGTATCAAGAGACCCAGTACTTC
TRBJ2-5 . TRBD2 TRBV2 CASGLPGGPYQETQYF TGTGCCAGCGGCCTGCCGGGGGGGCCGTACCAAGAGACCCAGTACTTC
TRBJ1-1 many . TRBV18 CASSPLRGRVGNTEAFF TGTGCCAGCTCACCTCTAAGAGGCAGGGTCGGGAACACTGAAGCTTTCTTT
TRBJ2-1 . TRBD2 TRBV28 CASTAFLAGVYNEQFF TGTGCCAGCACCGCATTTCTAGCGGGCGTCTACAATGAGCAGTTCTTC
TRBJ2-2 few TRBD2 TRBV5-5 CASSLAGGAVGELFF TGTGCCAGCAGCTTGGCGGGGGGGGCCGTCGGGGAGCTGTTTTTT
TRBJ2-1 few TRBD2 TRBV5-6 CASSSLSGRAVDEQFF TGTGCCAGCAGCTCATTGAGCGGGAGGGCCGTGGATGAGCAGTTCTTC
TRBJ2-3 few . TRBV5-4 CASSLQDISSTDTQYF TGTGCCAGCAGCCTTCAGGACATCTCTAGCACAGATACGCAGTATTTT
TRBJ2-7 many TRBD2 TRBV6-5 CATNSLSVSGINEQYF TGTGCCACCAATTCCCTCTCGGTTAGCGGGATAAACGAGCAGTACTTC
TRBJ1-1 many . TRBV6-4 CASSGTAENTEAFF TGTGCCAGCAGTGGGACAGCCGAGAACACTGAAGCTTTCTTT
TRBJ1-1 few TRBD1 TRBV15 CATSRDPGTGGSGTEAFF TGTGCCACCAGCAGAGATCCTGGCACAGGGGGGAGTGGCACTGAAGCTTTCTTT
TRBJ2-7 few . TRBV18 CASSTTPSSGFEQYF TGTGCCAGCTCGACAACACCGAGTTCGGGGTTCGAGCAGTACTTC
TRBJ2-5 few TRBD1 TRBV27 CASSPGQDIYQETQYF TGTGCCAGCAGTCCCGGACAGGACATTTACCAAGAGACCCAGTACTTC